This passage covers 30 T cell receptor beta chains from one sample sequenced in a study of blood T cell repertoires in COVID-19 (dated by TCRdb to the early 2020s). The method behind the library was the immunoSEQ multiplex PCR assay. Drawn from immuneACCESS, this table holds only the in-frame rearrangements with V and J called that TCRdb kept. Clones are partly lost; checked studies trace under half to an unresolved V gene and leave the rest unexplained. For this sample the table gives roughly 240,000 clones, of which roughly 82% were detected only once. Around 4.7% of the sample belongs to the ten largest clones. The sample comprised peripheral blood. These receptors were collected from a woman aged 70-85 years with acute or convalescent COVID-19.

V usage is TRBV7-2 and J usage is TRBJ2-1, with D possibly matching TRBD2 (6 bases). Trimming removed 1 base from V and 1 base from J, with 11 bases in between. The CDR3 contains 16 residues. Per germline, CDR1 SGHTA and CDR2 FQGNSA. Here the CDR3 reads CASSLDGGVSYNEQFF. DNA of the CDR3: TGTGCCAGCAGCTTAGATGGCGGGGTATCCTACAATGAGCAGTTCTTC.

The rearrangement links TRBV28 to TRBJ2-6; 7 bases agree with TRBD1. The CDR3 is made up of 17 amino acids. CDR1 is MDHEN and CDR2 is SYDVKM in the germline V gene. The V and J ends lost 5 bases and 5 bases, in that order; junction bases with no gene match: 12. CDR3 DNA sequence: TGTGCCAGCAGTACTCGGACAGGTCCCCAAAGGGCCAACGTCCTGACTTTC. Translated, it gives CASSTRTGPQRANVLTF.

This clone was observed a handful of times. The chain carries TRBV27 and TRBJ1-2; D gene unclear. The germline V gene encodes CDR1 MNHEY and CDR2 SMNVEV (reference sequence). This CDR3 is 13 amino acids long. V lost 5 bases and J lost 2, with 9 bases in between. In nucleotides, the CDR3 is TGTGCCAGCAGTATCAGGTCCAACTATGGCTACACCTTC. Residues: CASSIRSNYGYTF.

V usage is TRBV7-8 and J usage is TRBJ2-1, with 15 positions matching TRBD2. Germline loops: CDR1 SGHVS, CDR2 FQNEAQ. J lost 10 bases, V lost 4 bases, and 11 bases had no gene match. This CDR3 is built from 17 residues. Written as DNA, the CDR3 is TGTGCCAGCAGCTCCTCGTTCATGGGACTAGCGGGGGGAGAGCAGTTCTTC. Translating it yields CASSSSFMGLAGGEQFF.

The chain joins TRBV6-5 to TRBJ1-2; tentatively, D is TRBD1 (5 bases). Trimming took 2 bases from V and 3 from J, leaving 7 bases between them. Germline CDR1 is MNHEY and CDR2 is SVGAGI. The CDR3 contains 13 residues. The CDR3 loop reads CASSYGGDYGYTF. CDR3 bases: TGTGCCAGCAGTTACGGGGGGGACTATGGCTACACCTTC.

The chain combines TRBV21-1 with TRBJ2-3; the table assigns TRBD1, which was not confirmed against the DNA. TRBV21-1 is flagged as a pseudogene. This CDR3 region has 21 residues. The CDR3 protein is CASSKCVGDRGLKDSTDTQYF. The CDR3 DNA is TGTGCCAGCAGCAAATGCGTAGGGGACAGGGGGCTAAAGGATAGTACAGATACGCAGTATTTT.

V gene TRBV7-2 combines with J gene TRBJ1-5; no firm D call. Germline CDR1 reads SGHTA; CDR2 reads FQGNSA. The CDR3 is 16 residues long. The V end was cut by 1 base, the J end by 7 bases, with 17 bases between. The CDR3 spells CASSLVSGESSQPQHF. CDR3 sequence (DNA): TGTGCCAGCAGCTTAGTATCCGGGGAAAGTTCGCAGCCCCAGCATTTT.

The chain combines TRBV28 with TRBJ2-1; 8 bases are shared with TRBD2. The V segment lost 3 bases and the J segment 14 bases; nucleotides outside the gene matches: 9. Germline loops: CDR1 MDHEN, CDR2 SYDVKM. This CDR3 is built from 13 residues. The chain's CDR3 is CASSFRGGLGEFF. The CDR3 region has the DNA TGTGCCAGCAGTTTCCGGGGGGGCCTAGGGGAGTTCTTC.

This clone has just a few counts. The genes are TRBV29-1 and TRBJ1-2, with TRBD1 as a possible D gene (5 bases). Between the trimmed V and J ends, which lost 0 bases and 6 bases, there was a span of 14 bases. Germline CDR1 SQVTM, CDR2 ANQGSEA. The CDR3 is 14 residues long. The CDR3 loop reads CSVEDRMAGNGYTF. Here the CDR3 DNA reads TGCAGCGTTGAAGATCGTATGGCAGGGAATGGCTACACCTTC.

The chain carries TRBV10-1 and TRBJ1-1, with a weak D call TRBD1 (6 bases). This CDR3 has 13 residues. V lost 6 bases and J 4 bases, leaving 12 bases between the germline ends. Germline lookup yields CDR1 WNHNN and CDR2 SYGVQD (reference sequence). CDR3 in amino acids: CASRAGARTEAFF. The CDR3 DNA reads as TGCGCCAGCAGGGCAGGGGCGCGCACTGAAGCTTTCTTT.

The gene calls are TRBV7-9 and TRBJ1-4; D is ambiguous. Germline V gene lookup returns CDR1 SEHNR and CDR2 FQNEAQ (reference sequence). CDR3 length: 12 amino acids. The germline V and J ends were trimmed by 5 bases and 7 bases, with 8 bases remaining between them. The CDR3 DNA reads as TGTGCCAGCAGCCCGCCGGGTGAAAAACTGTTTTTT. Translation: CASSPPGEKLFF. Full variable domain (outside the CDR3, taken from reference TRBV7-9 and TRBJ1-4): DTGVSQNPRHKITKRGQNVTFRCDPISEHNRLYWYRQTLGQGPEFLTYFQNEAQLEKSRLLSDRFSAERPKGSFSTLEIQRTEQGDSAMYLCASSPPGEKLFFGSGTQLSVL.

The chain joins TRBV6-5 to TRBJ1-5, with no clear D. Germline V gene data show CDR1 as MNHEY and CDR2 as SVGAGI. V lost 6 bases to trimming and J lost 6 bases, with 18 bases between them. The CDR3 runs to 15 residues. The CDR3 here is CASSPGYFVSQPQHF. The CDR3 nucleotides are TGTGCCAGCAGCCCCGGGTACTTCGTCTCTCAGCCCCAGCATTTT.

This clone was picked up a small number of times. The chain employs TRBV20-1 and TRBJ1-2, with a possible D match to TRBD1 (6 bases). The V gene's germline CDR1 is DFQATT and CDR2 SNEGSKA (reference sequence). Trimming removed 1 base from V and 9 bases from J, with 9 bases in between. The CDR3 is 11 amino acids. The CDR3 is CSARGQGRYTF. CDR3 DNA: TGCAGTGCTAGAGGCCAGGGGCGCTACACCTTC.

As for this clone: A much larger clone lies one base from this, so it may be a read error. The CDR3 DNA follows: TGTGCCAGCAGCCCCGGGACAGGGAATGAAAAACTGTTTTTT. Encoded protein: CASSPGTGNEKLFF. The V call is TRBV3-1 (or the pseudogene TRBV3-2), the J call TRBJ1-4, with 9 bases lining up with TRBD1. Germline trimming cut 4 bases from V and 5 bases from J; bases unmatched to any gene: 2. The CDR3 extends over 14 amino acids. The germline V gene has CDR1 LGHDT and CDR2 YNNKEL (reference sequence).

This rearrangement joins TRBV6-4 to TRBJ2-3; the D gene is possibly TRBD1 (7 bases). V shed 3 bases and J shed 2 bases, with 15 bases lying between them. CDR1 and CDR2 (germline): MRHNA, SNTAGT. The CDR3 is 16 residues long. The CDR3 here is CASSEIGGGVTDTQYF. CDR3 nucleotides: TGTGCCAGCAGTGAAATAGGAGGGGGCGTCACAGATACGCAGTATTTT.

The V gene is TRBV6-2 or TRBV6-3, the J gene TRBJ1-2; 7 bases match TRBD1. Germline-derived CDR1 and CDR2 are MNHEY and SVGEGT. J was trimmed by 3 bases and V by 6 bases; bases with no gene match: 10. The CDR3 covers 15 residues. CDR3 protein: CASSTDRVEDYGYTF. CDR3 sequence (DNA): TGTGCCAGCAGCACCGACAGGGTGGAAGACTATGGCTACACCTTC.

The chain couples TRBV30 to TRBJ1-6; D gene uncertain. The germline gives CDR1 GTSNPN, CDR2 SVGIG (reference sequence). The CDR3 extends over 14 amino acids. The V end was cut by 5 bases, the J end by 6 bases, with 14 bases between. CDR3 loop: CAWGLAAGNSPLHF. The CDR3 DNA is TGTGCCTGGGGACTCGCGGCGGGTAATTCACCCCTCCACTTT.

V and J are TRBV5-4 and TRBJ1-2, with TRBD1 matching 9 bases. The V and J ends lost 5 bases and 8 bases, in that order; junction bases with no gene match: 7. CDR3 length: 13 residues. Germline CDR1 reads SGHNT; CDR2 reads YYREEE (reference sequence). The CDR3 sequence is CASSRTGVQGYTF. The CDR3 DNA follows: TGTGCCAGCAGTCGGACAGGGGTACAAGGCTACACCTTC.

The chain employs TRBV7-2 and TRBJ1-2; D unclear. Deletions cut 5 bases from V and 2 bases from J, with 12 bases between. The length of the CDR3 is 14 residues. The germline gives CDR1 SGHTA, CDR2 FQGNSA. CDR3 DNA sequence: TGTGCCAGCAGCCCAGGACTGATAAACTATGGCTACACCTTC. Translated, it gives CASSPGLINYGYTF.

The rearrangement joins TRBV5-5 to TRBJ2-4; a possible D gene is TRBD1 (6 bases). From germline, CDR1 is SGHKS and CDR2 YYEKEE (reference sequence). Trimming took 2 bases from V and 0 from J, leaving 15 bases between them. The CDR3 totals 17 residues. CDR3 coding DNA: TGTGCCAGCAGCTTTATTCCGGGACACGTAGCCAAAAACATTCAGTACTTC. Translation gives CASSFIPGHVAKNIQYF. Full variable domain (rest looked up from reference TRBV5-5 and TRBJ2-4): DAGVTQSPTHLIKTRGQQVTLRCSPISGHKSVSWYQQVLGQGPQFIFQYYEKEERGRGNFPDRFSARQFPNYSSELNVNALLLGDSALYLCASSFIPGHVAKNIQYFGAGTRLSVL.

V is TRBV6-1 and J is TRBJ1-1; D may be TRBD1 (6 bases). Trimming removed 3 bases from V and 1 base from J, with 6 bases in between. The germline V gene has CDR1 MNHNS and CDR2 SASEGT. The CDR3 spans 13 residues. The CDR3 DNA follows: TGTGCCAGCAGTGACAGGGGGAACACTGAAGCTTTCTTT. It codes for CASSDRGNTEAFF.

The rearrangement uses TRBV28 and TRBJ2-1, with D maybe TRBD1 (5 bases). Trimming left V 4 bases short and J 6 bases short, with 13 bases between. Per the germline V gene, CDR1 is MDHEN and CDR2 is SYDVKM. CDR3 length equals 14 residues. As DNA, the CDR3 is TGTGCCAGCAGTTGGGGCCCTGCTAGCAATGAGCAGTTCTTC. This gives the protein CASSWGPASNEQFF.

The V and J genes are TRBV19 and TRBJ1-5; possible D gene TRBD1, 5 bases. Trimming removed 2 bases from V and 0 bases from J, with 11 bases in between. The CDR3 length is 16 residues. Germline CDR1 reads LNHDA; CDR2 reads SQIVND (reference sequence). The CDR3 coding sequence is TGTGCCAGTAGTATACAGGGTACCTATAGCAATCAGCCCCAGCATTTT. Its protein is CASSIQGTYSNQPQHF. The whole variable domain, remainder taken from reference TRBV19 and TRBJ1-5, is DGGITQSPKYLFRKEGQNVTLSCEQNLNHDAMYWYRQDPGQGLRLIYYSQIVNDFQKGDIAEGYSVSREKKESFPLTVTSAQKNPTAFYLCASSIQGTYSNQPQHFGDGTRLSIL.

The V and J genes are TRBV5-1 and TRBJ2-5, with D perhaps matching TRBD2 (5 bases). The V end was cut by 1 base, the J end by 5 bases, with 12 bases between. CDR1 is SGHRS and CDR2 is YFSETQ in the germline V gene. The CDR3 contains 14 residues. The CDR3 DNA follows: TGCGCCAGCAGCTTGAGGAGGTCCCGGGAGACCCAGTACTTC. Translating it yields CASSLRRSRETQYF.

The chain uses TRBV24-1 and TRBJ2-2; tentative D call: TRBD2 (7 bases). Germline lookup yields CDR1 KGHDR and CDR2 SFDVKD. With 5 bases removed from V and 9 bases from J, the gap between germline ends came to 15 bases. The CDR3 runs to 14 residues. The CDR3: CATSVQGGDRELFF. DNA of the CDR3: TGTGCCACCAGTGTACAGGGAGGGGACCGGGAGCTGTTTTTT.

The chain recombines TRBV6-1 with TRBJ1-2; tentative D call: TRBD1 (6 bases). V shed 0 bases and J shed 4 bases, with 18 bases lying between them. Germline CDR1 MNHNS, CDR2 SASEGT. The CDR3 runs to 17 residues. In DNA form, the CDR3 reads TGTGCCAGCAGTGAAGCGGCAGGGGTGGGCCTAACCTATGGCTACACCTTC. Protein sequence: CASSEAAGVGLTYGYTF.

The chain couples TRBV18 to TRBJ2-2, with D maybe TRBD1 (6 bases). The V gene's germline CDR1 is KGHSH and CDR2 LQKENI. The CDR3 totals 16 residues. The ends were cut back, 4 bases at V and 1 base at J, with 13 bases in the middle. The DNA for the CDR3 is TGTGCCAGCTCACACCTTCAGGGGCGGAACACCGGGGAGCTGTTTTTT. Translation: CASSHLQGRNTGELFF.

The V and J genes are TRBV9 and TRBJ1-1; 9 nucleotides line up with TRBD1. The germline V gene encodes CDR1 SGDLS and CDR2 YYNGEE. The CDR3 is 16 residues long. The ends lost 0 bases at V and 4 bases at J; junction bases unmatched: 7. This CDR3 is CASSVGGQGSFTEAFF. The CDR3 bases are TGTGCCAGCAGCGTAGGGGGACAGGGATCTTTCACTGAAGCTTTCTTT.

The J gene is TRBJ2-7, the V gene TRBV6-5; 11 bases line up with TRBD1. CDR1 and CDR2 from the germline V gene are MNHEY and SVGAGI. The CDR3 spans 15 residues. The ends lost 6 bases at V and 2 bases at J; junction bases unmatched: 6. This CDR3 is CASRPVGQGAYEQYF. CDR3 sequence (DNA): TGTGCCAGCAGGCCCGTGGGACAGGGGGCCTACGAGCAGTACTTC.

The chain uses TRBV6-2 or TRBV6-3 and TRBJ2-5; 7 bases are shared with TRBD1. The CDR3 length is 16 residues. CDR1 is MNHEY, CDR2 SVGEGT, per germline. V shed 3 bases, J shed 1 base, and the junction held 8 bases outside the gene matches. The CDR3 region has the DNA TGTGCCAGCAGTTATGGGGCCGGGACAGCCCAAGAGACCCAGTACTTC. This codes for CASSYGAGTAQETQYF.